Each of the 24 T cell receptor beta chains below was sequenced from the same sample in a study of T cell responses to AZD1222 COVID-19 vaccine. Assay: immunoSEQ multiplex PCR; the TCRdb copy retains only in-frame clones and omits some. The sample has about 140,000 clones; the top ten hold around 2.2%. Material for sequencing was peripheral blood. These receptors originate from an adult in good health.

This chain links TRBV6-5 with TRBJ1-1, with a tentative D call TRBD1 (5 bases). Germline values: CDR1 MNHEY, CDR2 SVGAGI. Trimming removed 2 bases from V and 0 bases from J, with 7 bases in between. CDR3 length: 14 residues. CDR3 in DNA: TGTGCCAGCAGTTACGGACACTTGAACACTGAAGCTTTCTTT. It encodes CASSYGHLNTEAFF.

The CDR3 nucleotides read TGTGCCAGTAGTTTAGCCTCAAATCAGCCCCAGCATTTT. This translates into CASSLASNQPQHF. The chain carries TRBV19 and TRBJ1-5; no clear D. The CDR3 contains 13 residues. CDR1 and CDR2 (germline): LNHDA, SQIVND (reference sequence). V was pared by 5 bases and J by 4 bases, with 9 bases between.

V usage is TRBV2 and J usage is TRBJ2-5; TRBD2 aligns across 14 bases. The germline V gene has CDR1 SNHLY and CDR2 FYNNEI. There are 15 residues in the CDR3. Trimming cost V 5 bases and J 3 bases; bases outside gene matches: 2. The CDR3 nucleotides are TGTGCCAGCAGTCGACTAGCGGGGGGGAAAGAGACCCAGTACTTC. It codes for CASSRLAGGKETQYF.

DNA of the CDR3: TGCGCCAGCAGCTTCGGACAGGGGGACACCCTCCACTTT. Translated, it gives CASSFGQGDTLHF. The chain links TRBV4-1 to TRBJ1-6; 10 nucleotides agree with TRBD1. In germline, CDR1 is MGHRA, CDR2 YSYEKL. This CDR3 contains 13 residues. Losses at the gene ends were 5 bases for V and 14 bases for J; bases not matched to a gene: 6.

The CDR3 is CASSFQPYEQYF. The CDR3 nucleotides are TGTGCCAGCAGCTTCCAGCCCTACGAGCAGTACTTC. The chain employs TRBV5-4 and TRBJ2-7; no reliable D call. This CDR3 region has 12 residues. V gave up 2 bases and J gave up 2 bases, with 5 bases separating them. Germline-derived CDR1 and CDR2 are SGHNT and YYREEE (reference sequence).

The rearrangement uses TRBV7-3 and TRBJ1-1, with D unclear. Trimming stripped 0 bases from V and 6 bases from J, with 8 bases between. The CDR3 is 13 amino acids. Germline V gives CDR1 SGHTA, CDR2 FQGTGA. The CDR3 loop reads CASSLTLASEAFF. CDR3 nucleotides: TGTGCCAGCAGCTTAACTCTTGCGTCTGAAGCTTTCTTT. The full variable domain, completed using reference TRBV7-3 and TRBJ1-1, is GAGVSQTPSNKVTEKGKYVELRCDPISGHTALYWYRQSLGQGPEFLIYFQGTGAADDSGLPNDRFFAVRPEGSVSTLKIQRTERGDSAVYLCASSLTLASEAFFGQGTRLTVV.

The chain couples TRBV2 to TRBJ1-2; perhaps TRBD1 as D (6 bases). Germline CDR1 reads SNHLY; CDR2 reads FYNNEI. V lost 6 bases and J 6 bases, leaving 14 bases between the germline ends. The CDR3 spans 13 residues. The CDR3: CASSLRAGDGYTF. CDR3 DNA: TGTGCCAGCAGCCTCCGGGCAGGGGATGGCTACACCTTC. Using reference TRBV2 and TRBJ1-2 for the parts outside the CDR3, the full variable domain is EPEVTQTPSHQVTQMGQEVILRCVPISNHLYFYWYRQILGQKVEFLVSFYNNEISEKSEIFDDQFSVERPDGSNFTLKIRSTKLEDSAMYFCASSLRAGDGYTFGSGTRLTVV.

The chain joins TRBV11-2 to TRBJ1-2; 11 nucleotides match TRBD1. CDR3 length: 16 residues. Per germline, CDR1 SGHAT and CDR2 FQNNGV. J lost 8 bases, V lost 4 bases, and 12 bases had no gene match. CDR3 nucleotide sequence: TGTGCCAGCAGCTCTTTGGACAGGGGGCCCCACCAGGGCTACACCTTC. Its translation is CASSSLDRGPHQGYTF.

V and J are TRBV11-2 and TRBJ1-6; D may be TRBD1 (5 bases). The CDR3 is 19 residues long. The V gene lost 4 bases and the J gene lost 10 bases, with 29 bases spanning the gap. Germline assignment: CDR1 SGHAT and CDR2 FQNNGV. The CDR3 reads CASSSPGGSGSGVGSPLHF. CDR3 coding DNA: TGTGCCAGCAGCTCCCCCGGGGGGTCAGGGTCTGGCGTAGGATCACCCCTCCACTTT.

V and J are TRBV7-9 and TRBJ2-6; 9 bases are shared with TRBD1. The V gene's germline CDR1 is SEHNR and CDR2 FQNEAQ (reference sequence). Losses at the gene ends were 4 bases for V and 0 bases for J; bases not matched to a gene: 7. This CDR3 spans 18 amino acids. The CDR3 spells CASSSSGTGISGANVLTF. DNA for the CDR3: TGTGCCAGCAGCTCATCCGGGACAGGGATCTCTGGGGCCAACGTCCTGACTTTC.

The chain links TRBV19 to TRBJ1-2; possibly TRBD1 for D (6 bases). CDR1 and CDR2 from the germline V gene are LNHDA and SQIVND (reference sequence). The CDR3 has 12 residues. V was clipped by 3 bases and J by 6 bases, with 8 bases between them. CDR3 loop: CASSMGGDGYTF. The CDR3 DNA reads TGTGCCAGTAGTATGGGGGGCGATGGCTACACCTTC.

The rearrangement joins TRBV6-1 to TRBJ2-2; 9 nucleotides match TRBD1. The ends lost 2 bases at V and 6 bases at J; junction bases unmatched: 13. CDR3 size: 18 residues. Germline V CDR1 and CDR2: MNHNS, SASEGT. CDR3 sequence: CASSELSLGTGQAGELFF. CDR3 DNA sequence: TGTGCCAGCAGTGAACTCTCACTTGGGACAGGGCAGGCCGGGGAGCTGTTTTTT.

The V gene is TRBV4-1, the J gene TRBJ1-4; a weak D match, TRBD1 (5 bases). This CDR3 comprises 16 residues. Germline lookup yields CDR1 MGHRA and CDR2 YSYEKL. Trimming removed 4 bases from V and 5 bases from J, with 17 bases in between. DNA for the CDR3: TGCGCCAGCAGCCGGGGCCCCCGGGACGTAAATGAAAAACTGTTTTTT. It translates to CASSRGPRDVNEKLFF.

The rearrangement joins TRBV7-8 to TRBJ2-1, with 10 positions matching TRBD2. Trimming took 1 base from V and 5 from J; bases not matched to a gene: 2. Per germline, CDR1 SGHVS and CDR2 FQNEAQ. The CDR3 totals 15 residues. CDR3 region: CASSLVSGGNNEQFF. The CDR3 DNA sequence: TGTGCCAGCAGCTTAGTTAGCGGGGGGAACAATGAGCAGTTCTTC.

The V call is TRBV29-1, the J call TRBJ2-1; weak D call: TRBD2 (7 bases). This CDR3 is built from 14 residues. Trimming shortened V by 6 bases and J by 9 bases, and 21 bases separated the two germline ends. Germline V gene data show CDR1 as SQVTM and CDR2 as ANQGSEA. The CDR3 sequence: CSVARTGGGSEQFF. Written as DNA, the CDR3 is TGCAGCGTAGCGCGGACCGGGGGCGGGAGTGAGCAGTTCTTC.

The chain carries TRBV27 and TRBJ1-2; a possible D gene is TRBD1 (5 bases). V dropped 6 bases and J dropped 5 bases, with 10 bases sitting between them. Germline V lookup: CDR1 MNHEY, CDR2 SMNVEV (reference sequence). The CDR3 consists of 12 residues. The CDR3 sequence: CASRAREYGYTF. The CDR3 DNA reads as TGTGCCAGCAGGGCCAGGGAATATGGCTACACCTTC.

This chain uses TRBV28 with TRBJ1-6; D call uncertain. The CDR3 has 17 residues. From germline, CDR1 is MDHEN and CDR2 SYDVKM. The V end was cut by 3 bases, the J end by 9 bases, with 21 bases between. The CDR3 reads CASSLISWLRLASPLHF. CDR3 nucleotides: TGTGCCAGCAGTTTGATTTCTTGGCTTAGGCTAGCTTCACCCCTCCACTTT.

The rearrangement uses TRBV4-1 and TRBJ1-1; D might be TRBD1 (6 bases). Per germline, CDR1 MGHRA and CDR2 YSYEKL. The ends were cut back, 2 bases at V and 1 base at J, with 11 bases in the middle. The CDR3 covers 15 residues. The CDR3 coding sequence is TGCGCCAGCAGCCAACCTAGCAGGGGGAACACTGAAGCTTTCTTT. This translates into CASSQPSRGNTEAFF.

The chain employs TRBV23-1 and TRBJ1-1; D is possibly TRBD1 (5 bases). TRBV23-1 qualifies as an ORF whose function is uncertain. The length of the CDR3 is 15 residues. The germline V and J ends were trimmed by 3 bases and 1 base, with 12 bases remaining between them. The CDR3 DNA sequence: TGCGCCAGCAGTCATCCCTCCGACAGGAACACTGAAGCTTTCTTT. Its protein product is CASSHPSDRNTEAFF.

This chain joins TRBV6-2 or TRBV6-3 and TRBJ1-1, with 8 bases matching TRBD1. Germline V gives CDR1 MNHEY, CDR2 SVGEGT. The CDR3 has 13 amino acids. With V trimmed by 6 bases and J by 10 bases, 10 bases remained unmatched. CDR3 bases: TGTGCCAGCAGCACGACAGGGGTCCCCCCAGCTTTCTTT. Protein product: CASSTTGVPPAFF.

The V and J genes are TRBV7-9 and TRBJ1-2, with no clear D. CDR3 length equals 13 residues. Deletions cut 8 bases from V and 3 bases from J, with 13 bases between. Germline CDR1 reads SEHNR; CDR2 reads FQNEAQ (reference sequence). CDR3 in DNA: TGTGCCAGCGCTGAAGAGGTTTACTATGGCTACACCTTC. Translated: CASAEEVYYGYTF. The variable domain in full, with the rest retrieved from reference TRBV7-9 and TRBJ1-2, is DTGVSQNPRHKITKRGQNVTFRCDPISEHNRLYWYRQTLGQGPEFLTYFQNEAQLEKSRLLSDRFSAERPKGSFSTLEIQRTEQGDSAMYLCASAEEVYYGYTFGSGTRLTVV.

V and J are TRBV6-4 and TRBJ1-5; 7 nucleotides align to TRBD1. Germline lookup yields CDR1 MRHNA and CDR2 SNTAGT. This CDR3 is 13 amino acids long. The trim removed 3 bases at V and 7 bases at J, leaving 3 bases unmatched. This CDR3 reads CASSEDRDQPQHF. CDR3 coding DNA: TGTGCCAGCAGTGAAGACAGGGACCAGCCCCAGCATTTT.

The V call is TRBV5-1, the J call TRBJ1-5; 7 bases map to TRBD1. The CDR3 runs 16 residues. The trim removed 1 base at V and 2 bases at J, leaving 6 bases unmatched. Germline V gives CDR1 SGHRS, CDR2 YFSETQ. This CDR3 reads CASSLTGAGGNQPQHF. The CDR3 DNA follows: TGCGCCAGCAGCTTGACAGGGGCAGGGGGCAATCAGCCCCAGCATTTT.

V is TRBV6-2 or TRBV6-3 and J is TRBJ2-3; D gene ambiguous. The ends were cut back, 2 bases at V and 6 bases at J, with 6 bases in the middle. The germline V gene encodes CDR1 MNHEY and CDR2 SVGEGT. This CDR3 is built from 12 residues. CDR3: CASSYRRDTQYF. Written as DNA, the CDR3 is TGTGCCAGCAGTTACCGTAGGGATACGCAGTATTTT.